A single sample gave rise to the 24 T cell receptor beta chains below, sequenced in a study of blood T cell repertoires in COVID-19 (dated by TCRdb to between 2020 and 2021). The library was obtained by the immunoSEQ multiplex PCR assay. In TCRdb, the immuneACCESS table is reduced to in-frame sequences with V and J assigned. These tables do not hold every clone; where another copy was compared, an unresolved V gene accounts for under half, and the others remain unexplained. The sample records roughly 300,000 clones, more than 70% of which are singletons. The ten top clones hold roughly 5.3% of the sample. Sequenced: PBMCs or T cells enriched from blood (not recorded which). The origin of the receptors is a woman aged 25 to 39 who had recovered from COVID-19.

V and J are TRBV7-9 and TRBJ2-7; D unresolved. Trimming pared 0 bases from V and 3 bases from J, leaving 9 bases between. The CDR3 runs to 14 residues. Germline V lookup: CDR1 SEHNR, CDR2 FQNEAQ (reference sequence). CDR3 in amino acids: CASSLAAASYEQYF. The CDR3 bases are TGTGCCAGCAGCTTAGCGGCGGCCAGCTACGAGCAGTACTTC.

This clone was seen just once. This chain joins TRBV19 and TRBJ1-5; D gene uncertain. V was pared by 3 bases and J by 5 bases, with 8 bases between. The germline gives CDR1 LNHDA, CDR2 SQIVND (reference sequence). The CDR3 sequence is 13 residues long. The CDR3, as DNA: TGTGCCAGTAGTATCGGAGGGTATCAGCCCCAGCATTTT. This translates into CASSIGGYQPQHF.

The CDR3 reads CASSSLSGASTDTQYF. Here the CDR3 DNA reads TGTGCCAGCAGTTCTCTTAGCGGTGCTAGCACAGATACGCAGTATTTT. The gene calls are TRBV6-5 and TRBJ2-3; D may be TRBD2 (6 bases). Germline-derived CDR1 and CDR2 are MNHEY and SVGAGI. This CDR3 has 16 residues. The V end was cut by 4 bases, the J end by 0 bases, with 14 bases between.

The chain couples TRBV7-9 to TRBJ2-1; perhaps TRBD1 as D (6 bases). Trimming removed 5 bases from V and 10 bases from J, with 12 bases in between. This CDR3 has 12 residues. The V gene's germline CDR1 is SEHNR and CDR2 FQNEAQ (reference sequence). The CDR3 spells CASSPRTEEQFF. The CDR3 DNA is TGTGCCAGCAGCCCGCGGACAGAGGAGCAGTTCTTC.

The chain uses TRBV11-3 and TRBJ2-2; a weak D match, TRBD2 (6 bases). Trimming cost V 5 bases and J 6 bases, with 10 bases left between them. The CDR3 totals 13 residues. Germline V gene sequence: CDR1 SGHNT, CDR2 YENEEA. The CDR3 loop reads CASSPGGAGELFF. The DNA of the CDR3 is TGTGCCAGCAGCCCCGGAGGGGCCGGGGAGCTGTTTTTT.

The V gene is TRBV4-1, the J gene TRBJ2-4; D might be TRBD2 (5 bases). Germline V gives CDR1 MGHRA, CDR2 YSYEKL. The CDR3 has 16 residues. V gave up 2 bases and J gave up 0 bases, with 11 bases separating them. The CDR3 sequence: CASSQFSGVAKNIQYF. CDR3 DNA sequence: TGCGCCAGCAGCCAATTCAGCGGAGTAGCCAAAAACATTCAGTACTTC.

This clone was counted a single time. The rearrangement joins TRBV7-9 to TRBJ2-1; 11 bases agree with TRBD1. Germline V gene lookup returns CDR1 SEHNR and CDR2 FQNEAQ (reference sequence). The CDR3 length is 15 residues. J gave up 5 bases and V 4 bases, and 4 bases lay outside the gene matches. CDR3 sequence (DNA): TGTGCCAGCAGCTCGGACAGGGGGCCCCACAATGAGCAGTTCTTC. Protein: CASSSDRGPHNEQFF. The complete variable domain, with remaining parts taken from reference TRBV7-9 and TRBJ2-1, reads DTGVSQNPRHKITKRGQNVTFRCDPISEHNRLYWYRQTLGQGPEFLTYFQNEAQLEKSRLLSDRFSAERPKGSFSTLEIQRTEQGDSAMYLCASSSDRGPHNEQFFGPGTRLTVL.

V is TRBV15 and J is TRBJ1-1; a weak D match, TRBD1 (5 bases). The V gene lost 0 bases and the J gene lost 5 bases, with 16 bases spanning the gap. Looked up from germline, CDR1 is LNHNV and CDR2 is YYDKDF (reference sequence). The CDR3 contains 16 residues. The CDR3 region is CATSRDQAGVGTEAFF. In DNA, the CDR3 is TGTGCCACCAGCAGAGATCAAGCGGGGGTTGGAACTGAAGCTTTCTTT.

The V and J genes are TRBV5-3 and TRBJ1-2; possibly TRBD1 for D (5 bases). TRBV5-3 is designated an ORF whose function remains uncertain. V lost 3 bases, J lost 4 bases, and 13 bases lay in between. The CDR3 loop spans 14 amino acids. The CDR3 loop is CARSCGARCYGYTF. CDR3 nucleotide sequence: TGTGCCAGAAGCTGCGGGGCTAGATGCTATGGCTACACCTTC.

This chain connects TRBV4-3 to TRBJ1-4, with D possibly matching TRBD1 (5 bases). Germline-derived CDR1 and CDR2 are LGHNA and YSLEER. The CDR3 totals 16 residues. V lost 0 bases and J lost 6, with 14 bases in between. As DNA, the CDR3 is TGCGCCAGCAGCCAAGATAAGGGGAGGCATGATGAAAAACTGTTTTTT. Its translation: CASSQDKGRHDEKLFF.

The chain recombines TRBV21-1 with TRBJ2-7; the tabulated D call, TRBD1, remains unverified against the DNA. TRBV21-1 is tagged as a pseudogene. The CDR3 sequence is 14 residues long. The CDR3 loop reads CASSKYRGSYEQYF. The CDR3 nucleotides are TGTGCCAGCAGCAAATACAGGGGGTCCTACGAGCAGTACTTC.

This sequence joins TRBV29-1 and TRBJ1-3, with D hard to call. This CDR3 comprises 13 residues. Germline values: CDR1 SQVTM, CDR2 ANQGSEA. Trimming shortened V by 7 bases and J by 4 bases, and 14 bases separated the two germline ends. In DNA, the CDR3 is TGCAGCGCCGGGTCGGGTTACGGAAACACCATATATTTT. Its translation: CSAGSGYGNTIYF.

The CDR3 sequence is CASSEEGGTEAFF. CDR3 bases: TGTGCCAGCAGTGAAGAGGGGGGGACTGAAGCTTTCTTT. The chain combines TRBV2 with TRBJ1-1, with a tentative D call TRBD1 (6 bases). This CDR3 is 13 amino acids long. Trimming shortened V by 1 base and J by 5 bases, and 8 bases separated the two germline ends. Germline V CDR1 and CDR2: SNHLY, FYNNEI.

The chain recombines TRBV4-1 with TRBJ2-5, with D possibly being TRBD1 (5 bases). Germline lookup yields CDR1 MGHRA and CDR2 YSYEKL. The V end was cut by 4 bases, the J end by 4 bases, with 13 bases between. The CDR3 covers 14 residues. Here the CDR3 DNA reads TGCGCCAGCAGCCTAGGGGATGGCTTAGAGACCCAGTACTTC. Its translation is CASSLGDGLETQYF.

V is TRBV7-2 and J is TRBJ1-3; no clear D. Looked up from germline, CDR1 is SGHTA and CDR2 is FQGNSA. V was pared by 5 bases and J by 0 bases, with 23 bases between. This CDR3 contains 19 residues. CDR3 coding DNA: TGTGCCAGCAGCGAACGGAATCAATGGTGGGCCAACTCTGGAAACACCATATATTTT. Amino acid sequence: CASSERNQWWANSGNTIYF.

V is TRBV7-8 and J is TRBJ1-2; D might be TRBD1 (5 bases). CDR3 length: 16 residues. V gave up 5 bases and J gave up 3 bases, with 19 bases separating them. From germline, CDR1 is SGHVS and CDR2 FQNEAQ. The CDR3 loop is CASSRTPDTFYYGYTF. The DNA for the CDR3 is TGTGCCAGCAGCCGCACCCCGGACACTTTCTACTATGGCTACACCTTC.

The gene calls are TRBV6-2 or TRBV6-3 and TRBJ1-2; D ambiguous. V lost 2 bases and J lost 4, with 14 bases in between. The CDR3 runs to 15 residues. In germline, CDR1 is MNHEY, CDR2 SVGEGT. The CDR3, as DNA: TGTGCCAGCAGTTACGGCCCCCCCCGTCCCTATGGCTACACCTTC. The encoded protein is CASSYGPPRPYGYTF.

This chain links TRBV10-3 with TRBJ2-2; D may be TRBD2 (5 bases). Trimming cost V 2 bases and J 5 bases, with 24 bases left between them. The germline V gene has CDR1 ENHRY and CDR2 SYGVKD. The CDR3 is 19 residues long. CDR3 sequence: CAISEVVSGGRPRTGELFF. In DNA, the CDR3 is TGTGCCATCAGTGAGGTAGTCAGCGGTGGGCGCCCTCGTACCGGGGAGCTGTTTTTT.

This chain connects TRBV5-4 to TRBJ1-2, with TRBD1 identical over 9 bases. This CDR3 comprises 14 residues. Germline-derived CDR1 and CDR2 are SGHNT and YYREEE (reference sequence). Trimming at V came to 4 bases and at J to 4 bases, leaving 5 bases not matched to a gene. The CDR3 DNA reads TGTGCCAGCAGCGGCGGACAGGGGATCTATGGCTACACCTTC. As protein: CASSGGQGIYGYTF.

V is TRBV2 and J is TRBJ2-3; 12 bases agree with TRBD2. This CDR3 contains 14 residues. V shed 8 bases and J 1 base; nucleotides not matched to a gene: 1. The germline CDR1 and CDR2 sequences are SNHLY and FYNNEI. CDR3 loop: CASRTSGGTDTQYF. The CDR3, as DNA: TGTGCCAGCCGGACTAGCGGGGGCACAGATACGCAGTATTTT.

The CDR3 bases are TGCGCCAGCAGCCGGGACAGGGGTTCGGGAGGCTACACCTTC. Its protein product is CASSRDRGSGGYTF. The chain has TRBV4-3 and TRBJ1-2; 10 bases are a match to TRBD1. With 4 bases clipped from V and 8 bases from J, the junction kept 7 bases outside the gene matches. Per the germline V gene, CDR1 is LGHNA and CDR2 is YSLEER. CDR3 length equals 14 residues.

J is TRBJ2-3 and V is TRBV27; 9 bases map to TRBD2. J lost 1 base, V lost 3 bases, and 11 bases had no gene match. This CDR3 is 18 amino acids long. CDR1 and CDR2 from the germline V gene are MNHEY and SMNVEV (reference sequence). In DNA form, the CDR3 reads TGTGCCAGCAGTTTTCTCCGACTAGCGGCCGGTCGCACAGATACGCAGTATTTT. Its protein product is CASSFLRLAAGRTDTQYF.

The rearrangement joins TRBV5-1 to TRBJ2-1, with a weak D call TRBD2 (5 bases). Per the germline V gene, CDR1 is SGHRS and CDR2 is YFSETQ. The V gene lost 0 bases and the J gene lost 9 bases, with 16 bases spanning the gap. The CDR3 consists of 15 residues. CDR3 nucleotide sequence: TGCGCCAGCAGCTTGGCGCTGGGCCGGGATTCTGAGCAGTTCTTC. Protein: CASSLALGRDSEQFF.

The chain links TRBV6-5 to TRBJ1-3; D remains ambiguous. The CDR3 sequence is 13 residues long. Germline CDR1 is MNHEY and CDR2 is SVGAGI. V lost 0 bases, J lost 9 bases, and 9 bases lay in between. DNA for the CDR3: TGTGCCAGCAGTTACTCGATGGAGGGCACCATATATTTT. This gives the protein CASSYSMEGTIYF.